This T cell receptor (beta chain) was observed in a study of blood T cell repertoires in COVID-19. Some clones are missing from TCRdb's copy, which holds only in-frame ones; the method was immunoSEQ multiplex PCR. In the table there are roughly 440,000 clones, approximately 88% of which are singletons. Sequenced sample: peripheral blood. This receptor was obtained from a woman between 50 and 59 years old with COVID-19, enrolled during active disease.

CDR3 loop: CASSFVGGTEAFF. In nucleotides, the CDR3 is TGTGCCAGCAGTTTCGTAGGGGGCACTGAAGCTTTCTTT. The V call is TRBV12-3 or TRBV12-4, the J call TRBJ1-1, with D possibly matching TRBD1 (6 bases). The CDR3 totals 13 residues. Trimming shortened V by 3 bases and J by 4 bases, and 9 bases separated the two germline ends.